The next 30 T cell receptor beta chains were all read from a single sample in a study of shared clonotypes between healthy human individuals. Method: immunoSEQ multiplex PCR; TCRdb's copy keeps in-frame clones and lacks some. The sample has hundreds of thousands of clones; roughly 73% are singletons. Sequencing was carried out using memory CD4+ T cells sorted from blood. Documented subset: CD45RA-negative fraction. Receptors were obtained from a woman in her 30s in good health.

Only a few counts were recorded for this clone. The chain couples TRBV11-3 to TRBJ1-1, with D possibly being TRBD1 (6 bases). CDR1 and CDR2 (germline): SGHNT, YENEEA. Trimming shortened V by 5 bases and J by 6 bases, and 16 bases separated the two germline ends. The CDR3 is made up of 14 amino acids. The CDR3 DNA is TGTGCCAGCAGCCTCTCAGGGGCCAAATCTGAAGCTTTCTTT. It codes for CASSLSGAKSEAFF.

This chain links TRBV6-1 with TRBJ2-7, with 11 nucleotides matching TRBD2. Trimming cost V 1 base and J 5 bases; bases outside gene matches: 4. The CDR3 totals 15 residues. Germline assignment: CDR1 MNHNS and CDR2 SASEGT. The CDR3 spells CASSEDTSGSNEQYF. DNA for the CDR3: TGTGCCAGCAGTGAAGACACTAGCGGGAGTAACGAGCAGTACTTC.

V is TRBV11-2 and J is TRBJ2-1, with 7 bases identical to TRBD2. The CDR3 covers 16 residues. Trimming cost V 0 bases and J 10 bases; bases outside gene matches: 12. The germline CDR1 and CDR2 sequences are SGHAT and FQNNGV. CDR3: CASSLDLSSGRREQFF. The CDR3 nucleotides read TGTGCCAGCAGCTTAGACCTGTCTAGCGGTCGGAGGGAGCAGTTCTTC.

The chain's CDR3 is CASSGQAGYTF. The CDR3 DNA is TGTGCCAGCAGCGGACAAGCGGGCTACACCTTC. The genes are TRBV28 and TRBJ1-2, with D tentatively TRBD1 (5 bases). This CDR3 has 11 amino acids. The V gene's germline CDR1 is MDHEN and CDR2 SYDVKM. Trimming stripped 6 bases from V and 8 bases from J, with 10 bases between.

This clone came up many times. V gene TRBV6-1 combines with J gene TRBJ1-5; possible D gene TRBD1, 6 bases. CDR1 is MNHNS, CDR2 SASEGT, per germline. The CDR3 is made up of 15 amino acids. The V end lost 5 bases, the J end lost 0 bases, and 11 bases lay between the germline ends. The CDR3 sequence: CASSRDTFSNQPQHF. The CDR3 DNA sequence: TGTGCCAGCAGTAGGGACACGTTTAGCAATCAGCCCCAGCATTTT.

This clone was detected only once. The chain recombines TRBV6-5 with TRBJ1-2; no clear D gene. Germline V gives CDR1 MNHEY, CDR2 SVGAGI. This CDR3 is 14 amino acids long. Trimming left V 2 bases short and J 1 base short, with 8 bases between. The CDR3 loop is CASSYRQVNYGYTF. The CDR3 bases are TGTGCCAGCAGTTACCGGCAAGTTAACTATGGCTACACCTTC.

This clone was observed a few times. The CDR3 loop reads CASSETGTTFNEQFF. In DNA, the CDR3 is TGTGCCAGCAGTGAAACCGGGACAACCTTCAATGAGCAGTTCTTC. The chain is built from TRBV25-1 and TRBJ2-1; tentatively, D is TRBD1 (6 bases). V lost 2 bases and J 6 bases, leaving 14 bases between the germline ends. The germline V gene has CDR1 MGHDK and CDR2 SYGVNS. CDR3 size: 15 residues.

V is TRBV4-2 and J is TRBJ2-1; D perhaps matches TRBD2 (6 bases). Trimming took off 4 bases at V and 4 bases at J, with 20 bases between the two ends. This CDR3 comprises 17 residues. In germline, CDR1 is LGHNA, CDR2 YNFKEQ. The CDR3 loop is CASSPNAGIAVYNEQFF. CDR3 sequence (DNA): TGTGCCAGCAGCCCTAACGCCGGGATAGCGGTTTACAATGAGCAGTTCTTC.

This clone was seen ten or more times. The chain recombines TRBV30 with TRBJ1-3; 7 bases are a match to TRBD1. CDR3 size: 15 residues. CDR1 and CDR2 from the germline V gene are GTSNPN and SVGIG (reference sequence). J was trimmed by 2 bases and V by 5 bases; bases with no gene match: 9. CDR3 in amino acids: CAWGGGAGPGNTIYF. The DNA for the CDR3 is TGTGCCTGGGGAGGGGGCGCAGGGCCTGGAAACACCATATATTTT.

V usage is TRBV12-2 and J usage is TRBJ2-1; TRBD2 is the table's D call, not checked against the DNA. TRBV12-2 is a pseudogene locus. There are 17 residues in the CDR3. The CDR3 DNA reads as TGTGCAAGTCGCTTCGATAGGAGGAGGGGTTCGGACAATGAGCAGTTCTTC. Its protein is CASRFDRRRGSDNEQFF.

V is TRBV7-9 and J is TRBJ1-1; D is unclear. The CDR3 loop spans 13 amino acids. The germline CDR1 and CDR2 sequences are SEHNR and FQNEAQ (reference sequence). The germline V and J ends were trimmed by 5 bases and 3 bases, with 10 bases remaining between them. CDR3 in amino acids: CASSQSKDTEAFF. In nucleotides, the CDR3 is TGTGCCAGCAGCCAATCTAAGGACACTGAAGCTTTCTTT. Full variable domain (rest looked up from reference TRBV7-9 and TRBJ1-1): DTGVSQNPRHKITKRGQNVTFRCDPISEHNRLYWYRQTLGQGPEFLTYFQNEAQLEKSRLLSDRFSAERPKGSFSTLEIQRTEQGDSAMYLCASSQSKDTEAFFGQGTRLTVV.

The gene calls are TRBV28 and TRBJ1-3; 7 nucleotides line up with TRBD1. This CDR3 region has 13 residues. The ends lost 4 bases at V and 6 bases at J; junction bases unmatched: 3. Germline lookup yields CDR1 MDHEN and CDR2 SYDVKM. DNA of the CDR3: TGTGCCAGCAGTTCGGGACAGACAAACACCATATATTTT. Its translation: CASSSGQTNTIYF. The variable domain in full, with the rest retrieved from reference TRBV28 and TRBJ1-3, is DVKVTQSSRYLVKRTGEKVFLECVQDMDHENMFWYRQDPGLGLRLIYFSYDVKMKEKGDIPEGYSVSREKKERFSLILESASTNQTSMYLCASSSGQTNTIYFGEGSWLTVV.

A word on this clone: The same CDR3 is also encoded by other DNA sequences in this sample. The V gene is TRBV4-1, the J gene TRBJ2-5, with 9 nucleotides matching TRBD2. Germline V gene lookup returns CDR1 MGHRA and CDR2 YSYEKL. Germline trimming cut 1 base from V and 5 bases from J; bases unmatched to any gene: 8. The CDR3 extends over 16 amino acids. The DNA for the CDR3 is TGCGCCAGCAGCCAAGCTCTGGCGGGAGGGGAGGAGACCCAGTACTTC. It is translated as CASSQALAGGEETQYF.

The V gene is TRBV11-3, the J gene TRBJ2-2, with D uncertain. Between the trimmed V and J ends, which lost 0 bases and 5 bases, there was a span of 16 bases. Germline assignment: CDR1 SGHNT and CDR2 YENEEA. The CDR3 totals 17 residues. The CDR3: CASSLDGRPTGTGELFF. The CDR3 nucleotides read TGTGCCAGCAGCTTAGATGGCAGACCCACGGGTACCGGGGAGCTGTTTTTT.

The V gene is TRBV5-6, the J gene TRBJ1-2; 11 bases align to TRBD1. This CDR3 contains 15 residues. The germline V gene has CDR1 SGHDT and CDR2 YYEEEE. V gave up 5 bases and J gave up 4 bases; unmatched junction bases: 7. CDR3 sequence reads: CASRETGTGGYGYTF. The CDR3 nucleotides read TGTGCCAGCAGAGAGACCGGGACAGGGGGCTATGGCTACACCTTC.

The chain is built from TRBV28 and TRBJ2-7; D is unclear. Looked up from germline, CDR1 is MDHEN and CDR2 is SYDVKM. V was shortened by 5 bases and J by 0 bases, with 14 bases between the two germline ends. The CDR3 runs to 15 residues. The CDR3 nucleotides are TGTGCCAGCAGTGACTGGGCCGCGAGCTCCTACGAGCAGTACTTC. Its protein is CASSDWAASSYEQYF.

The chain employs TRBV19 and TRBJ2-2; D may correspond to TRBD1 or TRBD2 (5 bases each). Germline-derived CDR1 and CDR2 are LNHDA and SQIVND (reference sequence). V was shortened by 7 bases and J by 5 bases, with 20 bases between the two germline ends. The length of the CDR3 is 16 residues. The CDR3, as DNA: TGTGCCAGTAACTCCCCGGGACGGACGGCGACCGGGGAGCTGTTTTTT. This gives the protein CASNSPGRTATGELFF.

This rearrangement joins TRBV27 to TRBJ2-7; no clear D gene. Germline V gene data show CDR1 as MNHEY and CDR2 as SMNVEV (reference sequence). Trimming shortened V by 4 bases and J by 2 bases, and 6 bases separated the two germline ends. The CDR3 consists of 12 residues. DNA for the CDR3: TGTGCCAGCAGTTCTACCGCCTACGAGCAGTACTTC. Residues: CASSSTAYEQYF.

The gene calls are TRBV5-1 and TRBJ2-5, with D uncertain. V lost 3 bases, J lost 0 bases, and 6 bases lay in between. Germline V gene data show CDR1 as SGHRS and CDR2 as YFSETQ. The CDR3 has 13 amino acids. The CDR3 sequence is CASSYHYQETQYF. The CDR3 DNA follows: TGCGCCAGCAGCTATCATTACCAAGAGACCCAGTACTTC.

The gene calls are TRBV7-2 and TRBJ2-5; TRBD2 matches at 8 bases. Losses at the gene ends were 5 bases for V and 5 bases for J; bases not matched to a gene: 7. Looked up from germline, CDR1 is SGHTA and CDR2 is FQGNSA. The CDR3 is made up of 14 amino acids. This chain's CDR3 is CASSQSGSLETQYF. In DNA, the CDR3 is TGTGCCAGCAGCCAAAGCGGGAGCCTTGAGACCCAGTACTTC.

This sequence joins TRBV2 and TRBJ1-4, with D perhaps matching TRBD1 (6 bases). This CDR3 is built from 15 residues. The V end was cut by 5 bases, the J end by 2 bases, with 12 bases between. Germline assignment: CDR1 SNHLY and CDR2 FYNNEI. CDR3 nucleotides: TGTGCCAGCAGTATGCAGGGGCGGACTAATGAAAAACTGTTTTTT. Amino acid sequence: CASSMQGRTNEKLFF.

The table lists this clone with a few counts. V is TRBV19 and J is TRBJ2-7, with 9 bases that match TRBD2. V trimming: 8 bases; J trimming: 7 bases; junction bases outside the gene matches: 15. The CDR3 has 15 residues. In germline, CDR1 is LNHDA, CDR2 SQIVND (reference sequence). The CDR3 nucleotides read TGTGCCAGTGGACGGTGGGTAGCGGGAGTGGAAGAGCAGTACTTC. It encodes CASGRWVAGVEEQYF. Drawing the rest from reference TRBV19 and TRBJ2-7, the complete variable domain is DGGITQSPKYLFRKEGQNVTLSCEQNLNHDAMYWYRQDPGQGLRLIYYSQIVNDFQKGDIAEGYSVSREKKESFPLTVTSAQKNPTAFYLCASGRWVAGVEEQYFGPGTRLTVT.

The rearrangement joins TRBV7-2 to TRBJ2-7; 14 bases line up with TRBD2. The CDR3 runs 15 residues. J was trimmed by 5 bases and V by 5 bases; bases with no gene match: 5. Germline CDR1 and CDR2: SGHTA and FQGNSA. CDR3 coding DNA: TGTGCCAGCAGCCCCGGGACTAGCGGGAGTAACGAGCAGTACTTC. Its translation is CASSPGTSGSNEQYF.

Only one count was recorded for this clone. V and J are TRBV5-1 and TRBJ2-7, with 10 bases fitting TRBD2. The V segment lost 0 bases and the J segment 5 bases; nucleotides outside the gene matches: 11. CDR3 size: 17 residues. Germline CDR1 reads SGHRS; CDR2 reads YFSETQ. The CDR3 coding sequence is TGCGCCAGCAGCTTGGGGTCTGCGGGACTAGCGACAAACGAGCAGTACTTC. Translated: CASSLGSAGLATNEQYF.

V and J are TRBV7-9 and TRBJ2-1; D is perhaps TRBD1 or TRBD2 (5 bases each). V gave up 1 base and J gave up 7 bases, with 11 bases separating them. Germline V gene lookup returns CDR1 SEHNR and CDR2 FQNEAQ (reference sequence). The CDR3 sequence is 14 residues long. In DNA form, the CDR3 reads TGTGCCAGCAGCTTAGACTCGGGGCGGAATGAGCAGTTCTTC. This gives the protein CASSLDSGRNEQFF.

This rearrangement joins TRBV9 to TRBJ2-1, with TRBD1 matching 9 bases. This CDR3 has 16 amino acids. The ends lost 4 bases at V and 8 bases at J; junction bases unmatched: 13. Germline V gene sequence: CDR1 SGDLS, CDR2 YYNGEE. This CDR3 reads CASSPLGQGASDEQFF. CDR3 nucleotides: TGTGCCAGCAGCCCCCTGGGACAGGGTGCTTCCGATGAGCAGTTCTTC.

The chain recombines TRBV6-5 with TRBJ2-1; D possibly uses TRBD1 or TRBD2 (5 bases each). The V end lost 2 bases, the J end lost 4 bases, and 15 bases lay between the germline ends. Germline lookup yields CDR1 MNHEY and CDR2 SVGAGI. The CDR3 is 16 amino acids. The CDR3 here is CASSYVRQGPYNEQFF. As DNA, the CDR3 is TGTGCCAGCAGTTACGTAAGGCAGGGACCTTACAATGAGCAGTTCTTC.

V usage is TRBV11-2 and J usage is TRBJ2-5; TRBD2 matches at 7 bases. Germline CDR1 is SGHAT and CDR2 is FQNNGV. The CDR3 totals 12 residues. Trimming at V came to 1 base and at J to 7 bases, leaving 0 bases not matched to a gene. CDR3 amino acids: CASSLAGGTQYF. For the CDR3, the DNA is TGTGCCAGCAGCTTAGCGGGGGGGACCCAGTACTTC.

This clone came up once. The CDR3 loop is CASSSQSVPRDSYTF. As DNA, the CDR3 is TGTGCCAGCAGTTCCCAATCCGTGCCCAGGGATAGCTACACCTTC. The V call is TRBV27, the J call TRBJ1-2; D possibly corresponds to TRBD1 (5 bases). The CDR3 is 15 residues long. Germline V lookup: CDR1 MNHEY, CDR2 SMNVEV (reference sequence). V was trimmed by 4 bases and J by 9 bases, leaving 21 bases between them.

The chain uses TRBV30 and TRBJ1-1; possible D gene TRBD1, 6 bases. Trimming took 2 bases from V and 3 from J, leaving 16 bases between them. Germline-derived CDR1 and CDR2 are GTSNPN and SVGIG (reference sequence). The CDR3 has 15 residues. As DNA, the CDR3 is TGTGCCTGGAGTCGAGGGGGGAAGGTCGACACTGAAGCTTTCTTT. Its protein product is CAWSRGGKVDTEAFF.